These 21 T cell receptor beta chains share one sample of origin, sequenced in a study of quantifying T cell responses using KT2 cells. Study at large: Reverse transcription used primers in the TCR alpha and beta constant regions.

A single-stranded UMI oligo with SP2 sequence was ligated to cDNA 3' ends. An equimolar mix of RC1.1 and RC1.2 primed the beta chain across TRBC1 and TRBC2. TCRdb used MiXCR to reprocess the UMI-ligation and nested PCR reads, holding one entry per CDR3 protein. The sample lists roughly 51,000 distinct CDR3 sequences; around 12% were seen once. The specimen sequenced was PBMCs spiked with cells of the T cell clone KT2. The receptors shown here come from a human donor.

V is TRBV27 and J is TRBJ2-3, with TRBD1 matching over 7 bases. V lost 7 bases to trimming and J lost 4 bases; unmatched junction nucleotides: 8. This CDR3 spans 14 amino acids. CDR1 and CDR2 (germline): MNHEY, SMNVEV (reference sequence). CDR3 sequence: CASKIGTDSDTQYF. As DNA, the CDR3 is TGTGCCAGCAAGATCGGGACAGACTCAGATACGCAGTATTTT.

This chain uses TRBV7-2 with TRBJ2-3; 11 nucleotides line up with TRBD1. Germline CDR1 reads SGHTA; CDR2 reads FQGNSA. J lost 0 bases, V lost 4 bases, and 9 bases had no gene match. The CDR3 covers 18 residues. This CDR3 is CASSYGQGASPSTDTQYF. CDR3 in DNA: TGTGCCAGCAGCTACGGACAGGGGGCGAGTCCTAGCACAGATACGCAGTATTTT.

This chain joins TRBV4-1 and TRBJ1-5, with D perhaps TRBD1 (5 bases). This CDR3 is built from 15 residues. Germline-derived CDR1 and CDR2 are MGHRA and YSYEKL. The V gene lost 4 bases and the J gene lost 4 bases, with 14 bases spanning the gap. The CDR3 sequence is CASSPQGIGNQPQHF. The CDR3, as DNA: TGCGCCAGCAGCCCTCAGGGTATTGGGAATCAGCCCCAGCATTTT.

This clonotype occurred a few times. CDR3 sequence reads: CASKKSGQRQETQYF. DNA for the CDR3: TGTGCCAGCAAGAAATCCGGACAGCGACAAGAGACCCAGTACTTC. The chain employs TRBV6-6 and TRBJ2-5; TRBD1 might be the D (6 bases). Germline lookup yields CDR1 MNHNY and CDR2 SVGAGI (reference sequence). The V end was cut by 7 bases, the J end by 2 bases, with 17 bases between. There are 15 residues in the CDR3.

This clonotype was seen many times. The chain employs TRBV20-1 and TRBJ2-5; D is possibly TRBD1 or TRBD2 (6 bases each). Looked up from germline, CDR1 is DFQATT and CDR2 is SNEGSKA (reference sequence). V was trimmed by 6 bases and J by 0 bases, leaving 14 bases between them. This CDR3 has 14 amino acids. Written as DNA, the CDR3 is TGCAGTGCCCGCCGCGGGGACAACCAAGAGACCCAGTACTTC. Translated: CSARRGDNQETQYF.

The chain couples TRBV7-9 to TRBJ2-5; maybe TRBD2 (6 bases). The CDR3 has 14 residues. V was cut by 5 bases and J by 1 base, with 11 bases left in between. Germline CDR1 reads SEHNR; CDR2 reads FQNEAQ (reference sequence). The CDR3, as DNA: TGTGCCAGCAGCCCGGGGACTTCCCAAGAGACCCAGTACTTC. As protein: CASSPGTSQETQYF. The variable domain in full, with the rest retrieved from reference TRBV7-9 and TRBJ2-5, is DTGVSQNPRHKITKRGQNVTFRCDPISEHNRLYWYRQTLGQGPEFLTYFQNEAQLEKSRLLSDRFSAERPKGSFSTLEIQRTEQGDSAMYLCASSPGTSQETQYFGPGTRLLVL.

This clonotype was recorded at least ten times. The chain joins TRBV7-9 to TRBJ2-1; no firm D call. This CDR3 spans 12 amino acids. Germline-derived CDR1 and CDR2 are SEHNR and FQNEAQ (reference sequence). V lost 2 bases and J lost 5, with 4 bases in between. CDR3 protein: CASSLSNNEQFF. As DNA, the CDR3 is TGTGCCAGCAGCTTAAGCAACAATGAGCAGTTCTTC.

There are many counts of this clonotype. The CDR3 here is CASSKAVTNYGYTF. The CDR3 DNA is TGTGCCAGTAGTAAGGCAGTGACTAACTATGGCTACACCTTC. The chain employs TRBV19 and TRBJ1-2; no clear D gene. Trimming removed 4 bases at V and 0 bases at J, with 9 bases between. CDR1 and CDR2 from the germline V gene are LNHDA and SQIVND (reference sequence). The CDR3 spans 14 residues.

V is TRBV27 and J is TRBJ2-3, with 10 nucleotides matching TRBD2. This CDR3 comprises 19 residues. Germline CDR1 reads MNHEY; CDR2 reads SMNVEV (reference sequence). Germline trimming cut 5 bases from V and 7 bases from J; bases unmatched to any gene: 21. CDR3 DNA: TGTGCCAGCAGTCTAAAGAGGACTAGCGGATACCCTTCCTATAATACGCAGTATTTT. This codes for CASSLKRTSGYPSYNTQYF.

This clonotype was detected a few times. In DNA, the CDR3 is TGTGCCATCAGTGATAGTAGCGGGGGGCACCAAGAGACCCAGTACTTC. It yields the protein CAISDSSGGHQETQYF. The chain carries TRBV10-3 and TRBJ2-5, with 10 bases aligning to TRBD2. The V gene end was trimmed by 3 bases and the J gene end by 0 bases; junction bases not matched to a gene: 4. Germline V lookup: CDR1 ENHRY, CDR2 SYGVKD. The CDR3 has 16 residues.

The CDR3 region is CASSLVLGGSDTQYF. DNA for the CDR3: TGTGCCAGCAGCTTAGTTCTGGGAGGGTCAGATACGCAGTATTTT. J is TRBJ2-3 and V is TRBV11-2; 7 positions match TRBD2. The V segment lost 1 base and the J segment 4 bases; nucleotides outside the gene matches: 5. From germline, CDR1 is SGHAT and CDR2 FQNNGV. The CDR3 length is 15 residues.

This clonotype was observed a handful of times. This chain links TRBV12-3 or TRBV12-4 with TRBJ2-1; 10 bases are shared with TRBD2. J gave up 1 base and V 6 bases, and 3 bases lay outside the gene matches. This CDR3 contains 15 residues. This chain's CDR3 is CASSQGLASYNEQFF. CDR3 DNA sequence: TGTGCCAGCAGCCAGGGACTAGCGTCCTACAATGAGCAGTTCTTC.

The rearrangement uses TRBV6-2 or TRBV6-3 and TRBJ1-1; D not certain. This CDR3 is 14 amino acids long. Deletions cut 5 bases from V and 0 bases from J, with 10 bases between. The germline CDR1 and CDR2 sequences are MNHEY and SVGEGT. The CDR3 sequence is CASSPLALNTEAFF. The CDR3 nucleotides read TGTGCCAGCAGTCCTTTGGCACTGAACACTGAAGCTTTCTTT.

The chain links TRBV3-1 to TRBJ2-7, with 7 nucleotides matching TRBD2. V was clipped by 2 bases and J by 3 bases; unmatched bases: 4. Germline V gene lookup returns CDR1 LGHDT and CDR2 YNNKEL (reference sequence). This CDR3 has 14 residues. The CDR3 region has the DNA TGTGCCAGCAGCCAAAGTAGCGGGTACTACGAGCAGTACTTC. Amino acid sequence: CASSQSSGYYEQYF.

This clonotype was picked up a small number of times. The chain couples TRBV6-5 to TRBJ2-1, with TRBD2 matching 9 bases. The J segment lost 5 bases and the V segment lost 6 bases, leaving 5 bases of the junction unmatched. This CDR3 has 14 amino acids. Germline-derived CDR1 and CDR2 are MNHEY and SVGAGI. CDR3: CASRGLAWNNEQFF. The CDR3 DNA sequence: TGTGCCAGCAGGGGACTAGCATGGAACAATGAGCAGTTCTTC.

This clonotype occurred a few times. CDR3 sequence: CASSPGISEYEQYF. The CDR3, as DNA: TGTGCCAGCTCACCGGGGATTAGTGAGTACGAGCAGTACTTC. The rearrangement uses TRBV18 and TRBJ2-7; D gene unclear. From germline, CDR1 is KGHSH and CDR2 LQKENI. V lost 3 bases to trimming and J lost 4 bases, with 13 bases between them. This CDR3 is built from 14 residues.

This clonotype turned up a few times. This sequence joins TRBV30 and TRBJ1-1; D is undetermined. This CDR3 has 12 residues. Trimming cost V 0 bases and J 2 bases, with 4 bases left between them. CDR1 is GTSNPN and CDR2 is SVGIG in the germline V gene (reference sequence). CDR3 DNA sequence: TGTGCCTGGAGTGTACCTAACACTGAAGCTTTCTTT. Protein sequence: CAWSVPNTEAFF.

The gene calls are TRBV2 and TRBJ1-3; no clear D. There are 15 residues in the CDR3. Trimming stripped 0 bases from V and 11 bases from J, with 17 bases between. Germline assignment: CDR1 SNHLY and CDR2 FYNNEI. As DNA, the CDR3 is TGTGCCAGCAGTGAAGCCGACGCCGGGTCCGCGGCCATATATTTT. Its protein is CASSEADAGSAAIYF. The whole variable domain, filled in from reference TRBV2 and TRBJ1-3, reads EPEVTQTPSHQVTQMGQEVILRCVPISNHLYFYWYRQILGQKVEFLVSFYNNEISEKSEIFDDQFSVERPDGSNFTLKIRSTKLEDSAMYFCASSEADAGSAAIYFGEGSWLTVV.

This clonotype has a handful of counts. The rearrangement links TRBV27 to TRBJ2-1; D gene uncertain. Germline V gene lookup returns CDR1 MNHEY and CDR2 SMNVEV (reference sequence). This CDR3 has 12 residues. Trimming cost V 4 bases and J 3 bases, with 4 bases left between them. The CDR3 DNA reads as TGTGCCAGCAGTTCCAACTACAATGAGCAGTTCTTC. Amino acid sequence: CASSSNYNEQFF.

There are many counts of this clonotype. The chain uses TRBV24-1 and TRBJ2-1; tentative D call: TRBD1 (5 bases). The CDR3 spans 16 residues. Trimming left V 4 bases short and J 2 bases short, with 14 bases between. Germline CDR1 reads KGHDR; CDR2 reads SFDVKD. CDR3 coding DNA: TGTGCCACCAGTGACCCCCAGGGAACACCCTACAATGAGCAGTTCTTC. Encoded protein: CATSDPQGTPYNEQFF.

This sequence joins TRBV12-3 or TRBV12-4 and TRBJ2-3; 9 bases are shared with TRBD1. This CDR3 region has 15 residues. V lost 3 bases and J lost 2; bases outside the gene matches: 3. The CDR3 reads CASSLGDRDTDTQYF. CDR3 DNA sequence: TGTGCCAGCAGTTTGGGGGACAGGGACACAGATACGCAGTATTTT.